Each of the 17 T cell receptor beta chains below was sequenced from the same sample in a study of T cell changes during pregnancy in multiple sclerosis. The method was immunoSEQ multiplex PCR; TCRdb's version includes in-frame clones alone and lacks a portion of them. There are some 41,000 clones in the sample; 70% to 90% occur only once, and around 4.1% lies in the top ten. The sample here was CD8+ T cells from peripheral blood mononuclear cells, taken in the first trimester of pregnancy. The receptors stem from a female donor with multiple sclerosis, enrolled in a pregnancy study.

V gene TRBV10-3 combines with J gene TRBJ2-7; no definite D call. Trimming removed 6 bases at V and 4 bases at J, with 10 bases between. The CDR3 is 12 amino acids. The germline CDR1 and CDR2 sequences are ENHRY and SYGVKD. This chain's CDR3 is CAISPGQYEQYF. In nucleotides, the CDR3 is TGTGCCATCAGCCCGGGTCAGTACGAGCAGTACTTC.

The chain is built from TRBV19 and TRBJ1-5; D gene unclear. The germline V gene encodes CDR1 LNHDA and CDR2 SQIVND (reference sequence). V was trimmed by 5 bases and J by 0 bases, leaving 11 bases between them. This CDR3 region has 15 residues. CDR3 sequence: CASSLSHYSNQPQHF. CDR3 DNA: TGTGCCAGTAGTTTATCACACTATAGCAATCAGCCCCAGCATTTT.

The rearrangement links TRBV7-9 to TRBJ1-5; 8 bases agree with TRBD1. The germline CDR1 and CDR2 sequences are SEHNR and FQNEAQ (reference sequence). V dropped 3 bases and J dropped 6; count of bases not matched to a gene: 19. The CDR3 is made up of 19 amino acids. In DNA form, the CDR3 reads TGTGCCAGCAGCTTTTCGTCGACAGGGGATGGCCTTTTAACTCAGCCCCAGCATTTT. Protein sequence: CASSFSSTGDGLLTQPQHF.

CDR3 amino acids: CASSDPTGPQHF. In DNA form, the CDR3 reads TGTGCCAGCAGTGACCCGACAGGGCCCCAGCATTTT. The chain uses TRBV6-5 and TRBJ1-5; TRBD1 might be the D (6 bases). CDR1 is MNHEY, CDR2 SVGAGI, per germline. This CDR3 is 12 amino acids long. Trimming took 5 bases from V and 9 from J, leaving 11 bases between them.

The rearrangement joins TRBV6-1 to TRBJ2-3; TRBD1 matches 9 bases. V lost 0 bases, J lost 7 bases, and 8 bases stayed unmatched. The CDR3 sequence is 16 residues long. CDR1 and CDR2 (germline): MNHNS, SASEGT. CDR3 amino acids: CASSEAHRGRLNTQYF. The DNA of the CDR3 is TGTGCCAGCAGTGAAGCTCACAGGGGGCGCTTAAATACGCAGTATTTT.

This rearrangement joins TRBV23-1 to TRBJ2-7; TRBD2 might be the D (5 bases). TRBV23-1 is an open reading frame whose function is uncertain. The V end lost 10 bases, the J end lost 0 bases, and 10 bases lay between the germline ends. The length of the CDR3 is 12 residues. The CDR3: CAKRGGSYEQYF. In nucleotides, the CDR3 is TGCGCCAAACGGGGTGGCTCCTACGAGCAGTACTTC.

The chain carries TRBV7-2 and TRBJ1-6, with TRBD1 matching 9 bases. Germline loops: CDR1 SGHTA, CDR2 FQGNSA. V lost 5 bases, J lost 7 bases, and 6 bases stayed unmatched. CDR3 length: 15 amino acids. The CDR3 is CASSTGTGTNSPLHF. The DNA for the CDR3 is TGTGCCAGCAGCACTGGGACAGGGACAAATTCACCCCTCCACTTT.

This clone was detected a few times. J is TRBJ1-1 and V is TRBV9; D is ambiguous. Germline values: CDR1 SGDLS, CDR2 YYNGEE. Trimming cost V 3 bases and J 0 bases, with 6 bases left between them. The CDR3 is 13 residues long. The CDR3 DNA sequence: TGTGCCAGCAGCGGGGAGATGAACACTGAAGCTTTCTTT. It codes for CASSGEMNTEAFF.

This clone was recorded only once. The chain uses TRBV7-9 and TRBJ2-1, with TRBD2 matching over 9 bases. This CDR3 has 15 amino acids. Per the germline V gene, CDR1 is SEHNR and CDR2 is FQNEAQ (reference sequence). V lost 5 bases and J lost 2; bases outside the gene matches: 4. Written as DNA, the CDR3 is TGTGCCAGCAGCACCCTAGCGGGGACCTACAATGAGCAGTTCTTC. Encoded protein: CASSTLAGTYNEQFF.

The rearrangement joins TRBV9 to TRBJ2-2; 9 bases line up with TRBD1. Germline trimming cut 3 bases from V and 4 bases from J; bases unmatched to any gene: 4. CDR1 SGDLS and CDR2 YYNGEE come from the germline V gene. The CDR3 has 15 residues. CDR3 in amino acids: CASSGRQGGTGELFF. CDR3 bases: TGTGCCAGCAGCGGACGACAGGGGGGCACCGGGGAGCTGTTTTTT.

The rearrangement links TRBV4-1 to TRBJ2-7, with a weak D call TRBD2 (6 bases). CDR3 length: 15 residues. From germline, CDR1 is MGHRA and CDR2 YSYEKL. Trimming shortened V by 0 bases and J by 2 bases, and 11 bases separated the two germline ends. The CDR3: CASSQERGPAYEQYF. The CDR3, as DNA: TGCGCCAGCAGCCAAGAGCGGGGCCCCGCCTACGAGCAGTACTTC.

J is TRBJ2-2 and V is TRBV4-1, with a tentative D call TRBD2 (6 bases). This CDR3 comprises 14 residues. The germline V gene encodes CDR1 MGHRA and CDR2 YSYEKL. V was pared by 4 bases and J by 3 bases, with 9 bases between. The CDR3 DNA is TGCGCCAGCAGCCTACCGGGGGACACCGGGGAGCTGTTTTTT. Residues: CASSLPGDTGELFF.

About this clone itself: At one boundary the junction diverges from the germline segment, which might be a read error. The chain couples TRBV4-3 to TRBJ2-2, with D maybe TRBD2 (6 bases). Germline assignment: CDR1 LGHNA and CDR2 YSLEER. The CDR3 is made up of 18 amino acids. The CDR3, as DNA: TGCGCCAGCAGCCAGGGAGGCCCGGGACTTCCGAAGACCGGGGAGCTGTTTTTT. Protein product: CASSQGGPGLPKTGELFF.

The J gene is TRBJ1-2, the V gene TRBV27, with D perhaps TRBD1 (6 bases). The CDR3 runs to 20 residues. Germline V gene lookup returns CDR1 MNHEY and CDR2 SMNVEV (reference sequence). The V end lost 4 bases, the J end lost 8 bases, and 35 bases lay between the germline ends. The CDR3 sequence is CASSSDFTGLGVPTISGYTF. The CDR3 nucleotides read TGTGCCAGCAGTTCCGATTTTACAGGGCTAGGAGTACCCACAATATCGGGCTACACCTTC.

The CDR3 nucleotides are TGTGCCAGCAGCTTGTCCGGACAGGGTAATTCACCCCTCCACTTT. Its protein product is CASSLSGQGNSPLHF. The chain has TRBV5-5 and TRBJ1-6, with 8 positions matching TRBD1. The CDR3 totals 15 residues. In germline, CDR1 is SGHKS, CDR2 YYEKEE (reference sequence). The J segment lost 6 bases and the V segment lost 1 base, leaving 3 bases of the junction unmatched.

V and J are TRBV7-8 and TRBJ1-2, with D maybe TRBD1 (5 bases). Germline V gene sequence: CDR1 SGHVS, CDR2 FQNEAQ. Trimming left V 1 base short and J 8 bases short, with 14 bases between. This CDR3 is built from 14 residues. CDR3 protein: CASSLDSEGVGYTF. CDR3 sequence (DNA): TGTGCCAGCAGCTTAGATAGTGAAGGGGTCGGCTACACCTTC.

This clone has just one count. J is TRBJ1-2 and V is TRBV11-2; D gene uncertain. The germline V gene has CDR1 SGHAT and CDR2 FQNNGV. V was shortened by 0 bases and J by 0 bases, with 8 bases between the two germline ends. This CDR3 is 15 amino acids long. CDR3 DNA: TGTGCCAGCAGCTTAGATGCGAGCTCTAACTATGGCTACACCTTC. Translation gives CASSLDASSNYGYTF.